This entry lists 5 T cell receptor beta chains sequenced from one sample in a study of T cell repertoires in cytomegalovirus infection. Antigen specificity for these receptors is unknown. TCRdb ran MiXCR on the reads and lists one entry per CDR3 protein. The repertoire includes roughly 700,000 distinct CDR3 sequences, roughly 30% of them detected once, and 18% sits in the top ten. The material was cultured PBMCs, obtained from culture after CMV antigen stimulation. The origin of the receptors is a human donor in good health (CMV status not recorded). Some clones in this sample may be carry-over from other donors' samples.

In its sample, this clonotype was seen once. In DNA form, the CDR3 reads TGTGCCATACAGGGGTTGGGGACTGAAGCTTTCTTT. As protein: CAIQGLGTEAFF. V is TRBV10-3 and J is TRBJ1-1; 7 bases are shared with TRBD1. V lost 9 bases and J lost 5; bases outside the gene matches: 6. The length of the CDR3 is 12 residues. Per the germline V gene, CDR1 is ENHRY and CDR2 is SYGVKD.

A few counts support this clonotype. CDR3 sequence (DNA): TGCAGTGCTAGACCGGGACTAGCGGTACAAGAGACCCAGTACTTC. Translating gives CSARPGLAVQETQYF. The chain carries TRBV20-1 and TRBJ2-5; 11 positions match TRBD2. The CDR3 runs 15 residues. CDR1 and CDR2 from the germline V gene are DFQATT and SNEGSKA (reference sequence). V dropped 2 bases and J dropped 2; count of bases not matched to a gene: 4.

The rearrangement uses TRBV20-1 and TRBJ1-6; 7 nucleotides agree with TRBD1. CDR1 is DFQATT, CDR2 SNEGSKA, per germline (reference sequence). The V and J ends lost 5 bases and 6 bases, in that order; junction bases with no gene match: 10. The CDR3 spans 15 residues. The CDR3 here is CSALGQDPVNSPLHF. In DNA form, the CDR3 reads TGCAGTGCTCTCGGACAGGACCCGGTTAATTCACCCCTCCACTTT.

In its sample, this clonotype was seen once. V usage is TRBV9 and J usage is TRBJ1-5; TRBD1 might be the D (5 bases). Trimming pared 0 bases from V and 10 bases from J, leaving 14 bases between. Germline lookup yields CDR1 SGDLS and CDR2 YYNGEE. The CDR3 consists of 14 residues. CDR3: CASSVVAGRIPQHF. In DNA, the CDR3 is TGTGCCAGCAGCGTAGTTGCAGGGAGGATTCCCCAGCATTTT.

The chain uses TRBV6-1 and TRBJ2-7, with a tentative D call TRBD2 (7 bases). Trimming cost V 7 bases and J 1 base, with 35 bases left between them. The length of the CDR3 is 21 residues. The germline V gene encodes CDR1 MNHNS and CDR2 SASEGT. The DNA of the CDR3 is TGTGCCAGCACCGAGAGGGGGGGGGCCGGGCGGGGCGGCCCCAAATCCTACGAGCAGTACTTC. It encodes CASTERGGAGRGGPKSYEQYF.